One sample yielded the 20 T cell receptor beta chains listed below, sequenced in a study of shared clonotypes between healthy human individuals. Sequencing used immunoSEQ multiplex PCR; TCRdb keeps in-frame clones, though not all of them. This table holds about 980,000 clones, more than 75% found once. Sequenced material: memory CD4+ T cells sorted from blood. Sample subset: CD45RA-negative fraction. The origin of the receptors is a man younger than 35 in good health.

The CDR3 here is CATPLRAPVKETQYF. In DNA, the CDR3 is TGTGCCACCCCCTTGCGGGCCCCCGTAAAAGAGACCCAGTACTTC. This chain links TRBV7-3 with TRBJ2-5; TRBD2 is a possible D gene (5 bases). CDR1 SGHTA and CDR2 FQGTGA come from the germline V gene. Trimming cost V 10 bases and J 3 bases, with 21 bases left between them. The CDR3 contains 15 residues.

The gene calls are TRBV2 and TRBJ2-5; 9 bases match TRBD1. Trimming cost V 6 bases and J 7 bases; bases outside gene matches: 9. Germline V CDR1 and CDR2: SNHLY, FYNNEI. CDR3 length equals 14 residues. The CDR3 loop is CASSPGQGLGTQYF. DNA for the CDR3: TGTGCCAGCAGCCCGGGACAGGGCCTGGGGACCCAGTACTTC.

As regards this clone: Other DNA sequences in this specimen translate into the identical CDR3. The genes are TRBV6-6 and TRBJ2-4; D is possibly TRBD2 (5 bases). V was shortened by 5 bases and J by 3 bases, with 14 bases between the two germline ends. There are 15 residues in the CDR3. CDR1 is MNHNY and CDR2 is SVGAGI in the germline V gene (reference sequence). This chain's CDR3 is CASSNTRVGKNIQYF. The DNA for the CDR3 is TGTGCCAGCAGTAATACTAGGGTTGGCAAAAACATTCAGTACTTC.

The V gene is TRBV18, the J gene TRBJ2-1, with TRBD1 matching over 8 bases. CDR3 length equals 15 residues. V lost 1 base to trimming and J lost 5 bases; unmatched junction nucleotides: 4. Germline loops: CDR1 KGHSH, CDR2 LQKENI. CDR3: CASSPQDRVNNEQFF. The CDR3, as DNA: TGTGCCAGCTCACCACAGGACAGGGTAAACAATGAGCAGTTCTTC.

This clone has more than one count but fewer than ten. The rearrangement links TRBV30 to TRBJ1-5; TRBD1 matches 11 bases. There are 14 residues in the CDR3. Germline trimming cut 2 bases from V and 8 bases from J; bases unmatched to any gene: 5. Germline CDR1 and CDR2: GTSNPN and SVGIG (reference sequence). CDR3 DNA: TGTGCCTGGAGTCTCGGACAGGGGGCAAAGCCCCAGCATTTT. Translating it yields CAWSLGQGAKPQHF.

A few counts support this clone. The rearrangement joins TRBV4-2 to TRBJ2-3, with 13 bases matching TRBD2. This CDR3 region has 17 residues. Trimming at V came to 4 bases and at J to 5 bases, leaving 9 bases not matched to a gene. CDR1 is LGHNA, CDR2 YNFKEQ, per germline. The chain's CDR3 is CASSRQTSGGAVDTQYF. In nucleotides, the CDR3 is TGTGCCAGCAGCCGACAAACTAGCGGGGGGGCCGTAGATACGCAGTATTTT.

The V call is TRBV7-9, the J call TRBJ1-2, with 9 bases matching TRBD1. V shed 6 bases and J 2 bases; nucleotides not matched to a gene: 10. Germline-derived CDR1 and CDR2 are SEHNR and FQNEAQ (reference sequence). The CDR3 totals 16 residues. CDR3 bases: TGTGCCAGCAGACCGGGACAGGGAAATTCAAACTATGGCTACACCTTC. Protein product: CASRPGQGNSNYGYTF.

The CDR3 region has the DNA TGTGCCAGCAGCCGGGTGGGAGGGGCCAGCGAGCAGTACTTC. It specifies CASSRVGGASEQYF. The chain has TRBV25-1 and TRBJ2-7; 7 bases agree with TRBD2. The germline V gene encodes CDR1 MGHDK and CDR2 SYGVNS. V gave up 6 bases and J gave up 6 bases; unmatched junction bases: 11. The CDR3 loop spans 14 amino acids.

V usage is TRBV29-1 and J usage is TRBJ2-1; D might be TRBD1 (6 bases). CDR3 length: 14 amino acids. The V and J ends lost 6 bases and 9 bases respectively, with 21 bases between them. From germline, CDR1 is SQVTM and CDR2 ANQGSEA. The DNA of the CDR3 is TGCAGCGTCGGCCTCAGGGGTGGGCACGGTGAGCAGTTCTTC. As protein: CSVGLRGGHGEQFF.

The chain carries TRBV28 and TRBJ1-2; the D is unclear. Germline V gene sequence: CDR1 MDHEN, CDR2 SYDVKM. The CDR3 has 15 amino acids. V was trimmed by 7 bases and J by 2 bases, leaving 17 bases between them. Written as DNA, the CDR3 is TGTGCCAGCACCTCATCGGGCGGAGAAAACTATGGCTACACCTTC. Protein sequence: CASTSSGGENYGYTF.

The rearrangement joins TRBV6-1 to TRBJ1-5, with 7 bases fitting TRBD1. Germline V gives CDR1 MNHNS, CDR2 SASEGT. V trimming: 3 bases; J trimming: 2 bases; junction bases outside the gene matches: 7. The CDR3 contains 16 residues. The CDR3 is CASSDSTGTGNQPQHF. CDR3 nucleotide sequence: TGTGCCAGCAGTGATTCGACAGGGACTGGCAATCAGCCCCAGCATTTT.

Concerning this clone itself: Other DNA sequences in the same sample also yield this CDR3. CDR3 residues: CASSLGPNYGYTF. CDR3 DNA: TGCGCCAGCAGCTTGGGACCCAACTATGGCTACACCTTC. V usage is TRBV5-1 and J usage is TRBJ1-2; D is unclear. The CDR3 extends over 13 amino acids. Trimming cost V 0 bases and J 2 bases, with 5 bases left between them. Germline-derived CDR1 and CDR2 are SGHRS and YFSETQ.

Concerning this clone: Other DNA sequences from this sample encode an identical CDR3 as well. The chain is built from TRBV4-3 and TRBJ1-2; 10 nucleotides agree with TRBD1. Germline-derived CDR1 and CDR2 are LGHNA and YSLEER. This CDR3 contains 15 residues. J gave up 3 bases and V 1 base, and 2 bases lay outside the gene matches. CDR3 loop: CASSQGDRGDYGYTF. As DNA, the CDR3 is TGCGCCAGCAGCCAAGGGGACAGGGGAGACTATGGCTACACCTTC.

The rearrangement joins TRBV11-3 to TRBJ2-3; D gene ambiguous. Germline assignment: CDR1 SGHNT and CDR2 YENEEA. The CDR3 has 13 amino acids. Trimming removed 2 bases from V and 6 bases from J, with 9 bases in between. The CDR3 DNA reads TGTGCCAGCAGCTTAAGCCGGTGGGATACGCAGTATTTT. As protein: CASSLSRWDTQYF.

V gene TRBV5-4 combines with J gene TRBJ2-1; TRBD1 agrees at 9 bases. The CDR3 has 15 residues. Germline V CDR1 and CDR2: SGHNT, YYREEE (reference sequence). Germline trimming cut 4 bases from V and 5 bases from J; bases unmatched to any gene: 7. Here the CDR3 DNA reads TGTGCCAGCAGCCCCCGACAGGGGGTGGACAATGAGCAGTTCTTC. Amino acids: CASSPRQGVDNEQFF.

This clone occurred a few times. The rearrangement links TRBV27 to TRBJ1-5; D not resolved. The V and J ends lost 5 bases and 2 bases respectively, with 13 bases between them. In germline, CDR1 is MNHEY, CDR2 SMNVEV (reference sequence). CDR3 length: 15 residues. As DNA, the CDR3 is TGTGCCAGCAGTGCGAGACCCGCTGGCAATCAGCCCCAGCATTTT. It yields the protein CASSARPAGNQPQHF.

This chain links TRBV4-1 with TRBJ2-2; 7 nucleotides agree with TRBD2. The V and J ends lost 0 bases and 3 bases, in that order; junction bases with no gene match: 19. The germline CDR1 and CDR2 sequences are MGHRA and YSYEKL. The CDR3 is made up of 21 amino acids. The CDR3: CASSQDSLGGVGTRYTGELFF. In DNA, the CDR3 is TGCGCCAGCAGCCAAGATTCGTTGGGAGGGGTTGGAACTAGGTACACCGGGGAGCTGTTTTTT.

The gene calls are TRBV5-1 and TRBJ1-1; 7 nucleotides agree with TRBD1. The CDR3 is made up of 16 amino acids. Trimming at V came to 4 bases and at J to 3 bases, leaving 12 bases not matched to a gene. CDR1 and CDR2 from the germline V gene are SGHRS and YFSETQ. CDR3 sequence: CASSPTGASPYTEAFF. DNA for the CDR3: TGCGCCAGCAGCCCAACAGGGGCCTCCCCGTACACTGAAGCTTTCTTT.

Worth noting for this clone: This specimen includes other DNA sequences encoding the same CDR3. This chain links TRBV5-1 with TRBJ1-1; 12 nucleotides align to TRBD1. CDR1 and CDR2 from the germline V gene are SGHRS and YFSETQ. The trim removed 5 bases at V and 0 bases at J, leaving 5 bases unmatched. The CDR3 extends over 16 amino acids. The DNA for the CDR3 is TGCGCCAGCAGGGAGGGACAGGGGGCTATGAACACTGAAGCTTTCTTT. Protein product: CASREGQGAMNTEAFF.

The V and J genes are TRBV30 and TRBJ2-7, with D maybe TRBD2 (6 bases). This CDR3 contains 11 residues. V dropped 5 bases and J dropped 6 bases, with 11 bases sitting between them. Germline V gene data show CDR1 as GTSNPN and CDR2 as SVGIG (reference sequence). CDR3 DNA sequence: TGTGCCTGGGGGACTCCCCTCGAGCAGTACTTC. Its translation is CAWGTPLEQYF.